The subject of this entry is one TCR beta chain. Its target antigen remains unknown. Base qualities are not recorded, but no much larger clone differs from it by a single base. The time point label, read with the paper, signifies: cycle 2 day 1 (C2D1) of nivolumab. All trial patients had relapsed after autologous stem cell transplantation, with cohorts A, B and C differing in prior brentuximab vedotin exposure. The trial cohort included 50 to 70 patients with relapsed/refractory classical Hodgkin lymphoma, and each patient had a best overall response of complete response, partial response or progressive disease. In the multi-cohort phase II CheckMate 205 trial, trial patients received single-agent nivolumab. An independent review committee assessed best overall response by applying the 2007 International Working Group response criteria. Trial PBMCs were obtained immediately prior to nivolumab initiation (C1D1) and on therapy at cycle 2 day 1 and cycle 4 day 1. Peripheral blood was collected in 8 mL Vacutainer Cell Preparation Tubes, from which PBMCs were isolated by centrifugation and then cryopreserved.

This entry belongs to a study of PD-1 blockade in classical Hodgkin lymphoma (dated by TCRdb to between 2020 and 2021). General notes on the study: Nivolumab dosing was 3 mg/kg intravenously every 2 weeks, continuing until either disease progression or unacceptable toxicity. The study used TCR beta sequencing and CyTOF to define a peripheral blood immune signature of response to PD-1 blockade in classical Hodgkin lymphoma. Points the paper makes about the study in general: Baseline TCR diversity was reported as lower in newly diagnosed patients than in healthy donors, and lower still in relapsed/refractory patients. A significant rise by C4D1 was seen in CD4+ but not CD8+ TCR diversity (p=0.0027 vs p=0.16), with the rise being most apparent in complete responders (p=0.02). Only a single clinical trial cohort was studied, and what caused the repertoire differences, possibly disease activity or prior therapy, remained undefined. Patients starting nivolumab less than 1 year after ASCT had lower diversity and were excluded from later analyses to avoid confounding by immune reconstitution. Among trial patients, those achieving complete response had baseline diversity similar to that of newly diagnosed patients, while diversity was significantly lower in partial responders and progressors.

The CDR1 and CDR2 encoded by the germline V gene are SGHVS and FNYEAQ. V and J are trimmed by 1 base and 9 bases, and the gene matches miss 12 bases of the junction. Taken from cysteine to phenylalanine, the CDR3 has 17 residues. Only CDR3 DNA is held: 51 bases, read in frame from base 1. Genomic DNA was isolated using the Qiagen DNeasy kit from unsorted PBMCs as well as from negatively selected CD4+ and CD8+ fractions. TCR beta CDR3 regions were amplified by immunoSEQ multiplex PCR using primers annealing to V and J segments. A synthetic immune receptor repertoire was used to minimize amplification bias, and any residual bias was removed computationally once sequencing was done. In the source study's methods: Custom Python scripts were used to quantify repertoire diversity as the Shannon entropy index. Unsorted, CD4+ and CD8+ repertoires were analyzed separately, except for combined analyses in which CD4+ and CD8+ sequences were merged in silico. A clone was considered expanded if an increase in frequency of at least 2-fold after treatment relative to C1D1 was found, and a pseudocount of 0.5 was applied to clones undetected at baseline. Singleton clones were defined as clones with 0 or 1 copy at C1D1, and non-singleton clones were defined as clones with 2 or more copies. Clones expanded in unsorted samples were labelled as CD4+, CD8+ or unknown by matching protein sequences in sorted samples from the same patient. Wilcoxon tests on paired samples were used to test changes in diversity from C1D1 to C4D1. The immuneACCESS repertoire file appears here via TCRdb, limited to in-frame rearrangements. These files lack a portion of the clones; in checked studies, under half of the deficit traces to unresolved V genes, and the cause of the others is not known. For V, J and clone size, that table is used; D and trimming come from the DNA. The table for this sample lists roughly 41,000 clones; around nine tenths of them were counted only once. Approximately 8.1% of the sample goes to the ten largest clones.

This receptor was identified in a human donor with classical Hodgkin lymphoma. The sequence links TRBV7-6 to TRBJ1-6; TRBD1 fits 7 bases in the junction. Source: peripheral blood mononuclear cells (PBMCs), taken before the second cycle of nivolumab. CDR3 protein: CASSLVPEGQPRSPLHF. The bases read TGTGCCAGCAGCTTAGTCCCAGAGGGACAGCCTCGTTCACCCCTCCACTTT.